The 3 T cell receptor beta chains listed next were all sequenced from one sample in a study of OX40 agonist ivuxolimab in advanced cancers. The table came from immunoSEQ multiplex PCR; TCRdb's copy has only in-frame clones and leaves some out. The repertoire holds under 100,000 clones, with roughly 89% as singletons. The specimen comprised CD4+ or CD8+ T cells sorted from blood, sampled in a trial of the OX40 agonist ivuxolimab. The receptors were gathered from an adult with an advanced solid tumor such as melanoma, head and neck, liver or kidney cancer.

For the CDR3, the DNA is TGTGCCAGCAGCTTAGAACTAGCGTCCGGTACGCAGTATTTT. It codes for CASSLELASGTQYF. J is TRBJ2-3 and V is TRBV11-3, with 7 bases identical to TRBD2. From germline, CDR1 is SGHNT and CDR2 YENEEA. The trim removed 0 bases at V and 8 bases at J, leaving 5 bases unmatched. CDR3 length: 14 amino acids.

This chain uses TRBV7-2 with TRBJ1-6, with TRBD1 identical over 8 bases. The CDR3 has 15 residues. Germline assignment: CDR1 SGHTA and CDR2 FQGNSA. J was trimmed by 4 bases and V by 5 bases; bases with no gene match: 4. The DNA for the CDR3 is TGTGCCAGCAGCCCCTGGACAGGGTATAATTCACCCCTCCACTTT. Amino acids: CASSPWTGYNSPLHF.

In nucleotides, the CDR3 is TGTGCCTGGAGTCTTGCAAATGAAAAACTGTTTTTT. Its protein is CAWSLANEKLFF. The chain joins TRBV30 to TRBJ1-4, with D hard to call. The V gene lost 2 bases and the J gene lost 5 bases, with 6 bases spanning the gap. CDR1 is GTSNPN and CDR2 is SVGIG in the germline V gene (reference sequence). The CDR3 is made up of 12 amino acids.